The rows below give T cell receptor beta chains drawn from one sample of a study of blood T cell repertoires in COVID-19. Profiled with immunoSEQ multiplex PCR; TCRdb holds only in-frame clones, not every one. The table has 300,000 to 350,000 clones, about nine tenths seen once. Material for sequencing was peripheral blood. Every receptor here comes from a man younger than 45 with COVID-19, enrolled during active disease. CDR3s include the opening cysteine and the closing phenylalanine or tryptophan. The D gene is left open where the match is weak. The size entry is marked missing in some rows and otherwise reads once, few, many or a size class.

clone_size: NA; d_call: NA; j_call: TRBJ1-3; v_call: TRBV11-3; cdr3_length: 13; cdr3_nt: TGTGCCAGCGGAGCCGGGGGTGGAAACACCATATATTTT; cdr3_aa: CASGAGGGNTIYF
clone_size: once; d_call: TRBD1; j_call: TRBJ1-2; v_call: TRBV6-5; cdr3_length: 16; cdr3_nt: TGTGCCAGCAGTTACTCGGTGTCGGCAGGGGGCTATGGCTACACCTTC; cdr3_aa: CASSYSVSAGGYGYTF
clone_size: NA; d_call: TRBD1; j_call: TRBJ1-5; v_call: TRBV4-3; cdr3_length: 17; cdr3_nt: TGCGCCAGCAGCTTCTCAACAGGGGGCGGAAGCAATCAGCCCCAGCATTTT; cdr3_aa: CASSFSTGGGSNQPQHF
clone_size: NA; d_call: NA; j_call: TRBJ2-7; v_call: TRBV9; cdr3_length: 14; cdr3_nt: TGTGCCAGCAGCCCCCGACAGGTATCCTACGAGCAGTACTTC; cdr3_aa: CASSPRQVSYEQYF
clone_size: once; d_call: TRBD2; j_call: TRBJ2-1; v_call: TRBV7-9; cdr3_length: 12; cdr3_nt: TGTGCCAGTACACTAGCGGGAGGGGAGCAGTTCTTC; cdr3_aa: CASTLAGGEQFF
clone_size: NA; d_call: NA; j_call: TRBJ1-1; v_call: TRBV3-1/TRBV3-2; cdr3_length: 14; cdr3_nt: TGTGCCAGCAGCCAAGAGACCAGGCCCACTGAAGCTTTCTTT; cdr3_aa: CASSQETRPTEAFF
clone_size: once; d_call: TRBD1; j_call: TRBJ1-2; v_call: TRBV5-1; cdr3_length: 15; cdr3_nt: TGCGCCAGCAGCCAACTTAGGGGGCCGGGCTATGGCTACACCTTC; cdr3_aa: CASSQLRGPGYGYTF
clone_size: few; d_call: NA; j_call: TRBJ1-2; v_call: TRBV7-2; cdr3_length: 15; cdr3_nt: TGTGCCAGCAGCTTAGGAAGCCAGGGAAGGGGTGGCTACACCTTC; cdr3_aa: CASSLGSQGRGGYTF
clone_size: NA; d_call: NA; j_call: TRBJ1-5; v_call: TRBV7-2; cdr3_length: 14; cdr3_nt: TGTGCCAGCAGCTTAGAACAGCAATCTTCGCACCAGCATTTT; cdr3_aa: CASSLEQQSSHQHF
clone_size: once; d_call: NA; j_call: TRBJ1-1; v_call: TRBV10-3; cdr3_length: 13; cdr3_nt: TGTGCCATCAGCGAAAGGGAGGGCACTGAAGCTTTCTTT; cdr3_aa: CAISEREGTEAFF
clone_size: NA; d_call: TRBD2; j_call: TRBJ2-3; v_call: TRBV19; cdr3_length: 12; cdr3_nt: TGTGCCAGTCGCACTAGCGCAGATACGCAGTATTTT; cdr3_aa: CASRTSADTQYF
clone_size: NA; d_call: TRBD2; j_call: TRBJ2-6; v_call: TRBV5-4; cdr3_length: 16; cdr3_nt: TGTGCCAGCAGCGAGGGAGGGGTCGCTGGGGCCAACGTCCTGACTTTC; cdr3_aa: CASSEGGVAGANVLTF
clone_size: NA; d_call: NA; j_call: TRBJ1-4; v_call: TRBV30; cdr3_length: 12; cdr3_nt: TGTGCCTGGGGGGGCCCTGGGGAAAAACTGTTTTTT; cdr3_aa: CAWGGPGEKLFF
clone_size: NA; d_call: NA; j_call: TRBJ1-1; v_call: TRBV21-1; cdr3_length: 15; cdr3_nt: TGTGCCAGCAGCACCCGACAGACCTTTTTCACTGAAGCTTTCTTT; cdr3_aa: CASSTRQTFFTEAFF
clone_size: NA; d_call: NA; j_call: TRBJ1-1; v_call: TRBV27; cdr3_length: 13; cdr3_nt: TGTGCCAGCAGTTTTCGGGAGGGCTTTGAAGCTTTCTTT; cdr3_aa: CASSFREGFEAFF
clone_size: NA; d_call: NA; j_call: TRBJ2-7; v_call: TRBV2; cdr3_length: 13; cdr3_nt: TGTGCCGGTTCTCCGGGTAGCTCCTACGAGCAGTACTTC; cdr3_aa: CAGSPGSSYEQYF
clone_size: NA; d_call: NA; j_call: TRBJ1-6; v_call: TRBV4-3; cdr3_length: 16; cdr3_nt: TGCGCCAGCAGCCAAGATTTACAGGGCCAAGGTTCACCCCTCCACTTT; cdr3_aa: CASSQDLQGQGSPLHF
clone_size: NA; d_call: TRBD2; j_call: TRBJ2-1; v_call: TRBV6-6; cdr3_length: 16; cdr3_nt: TGTGCCAGCAGTCGCTTAGCGGGAGGGAATAACAATGAGCAGTTCTTC; cdr3_aa: CASSRLAGGNNNEQFF
clone_size: once; d_call: TRBD2; j_call: TRBJ2-1; v_call: TRBV7-3; cdr3_length: 16; cdr3_nt: TGTGCCAGCAGCCCCTGGACTAGCGGGAGCTACAATGAGCAGTTCTTC; cdr3_aa: CASSPWTSGSYNEQFF
clone_size: NA; d_call: TRBD1; j_call: TRBJ2-3; v_call: TRBV19; cdr3_length: 14; cdr3_nt: TGTGCCAGTAGTATTACAGGGGCAGTGGATACGCAGTATTTT; cdr3_aa: CASSITGAVDTQYF
clone_size: NA; d_call: TRBD1; j_call: TRBJ2-7; v_call: TRBV7-8; cdr3_length: 14; cdr3_nt: TGTGCCAGCAGCCCGGACAGGGGATACTACGAGCAGTACTTC; cdr3_aa: CASSPDRGYYEQYF
clone_size: NA; d_call: TRBD2; j_call: TRBJ2-3; v_call: TRBV18; cdr3_length: 15; cdr3_nt: TGTGCCAGCTCAGCTGGGACTAGCGGGGGTAATACGCAGTATTTT; cdr3_aa: CASSAGTSGGNTQYF
clone_size: NA; d_call: NA; j_call: TRBJ1-2; v_call: TRBV5-1; cdr3_length: 14; cdr3_nt: TGCGCCAGCAGCTTGGAGCCCCCCTCGGGGGACTACACCTTC; cdr3_aa: CASSLEPPSGDYTF
clone_size: once; d_call: TRBD2; j_call: TRBJ2-1; v_call: TRBV27; cdr3_length: 16; cdr3_nt: TGTGCCAGCAGTTTTCGACTAGCGGGAAGGTATGGTGAGCAGTTCTTC; cdr3_aa: CASSFRLAGRYGEQFF
clone_size: NA; d_call: NA; j_call: TRBJ2-3; v_call: TRBV7-9; cdr3_length: 16; cdr3_nt: TGTGCCAGCAGCACGACTACCAACTCAGCGATAGATACGCAGTATTTT; cdr3_aa: CASSTTTNSAIDTQYF
clone_size: NA; d_call: TRBD1; j_call: TRBJ2-7; v_call: TRBV19; cdr3_length: 15; cdr3_nt: TGTGCCAGTAGTAGACAGGGTTTAAAGTCCTACGAGCAGTACTTC; cdr3_aa: CASSRQGLKSYEQYF
clone_size: NA; d_call: NA; j_call: TRBJ2-7; v_call: TRBV3-1/TRBV3-2; cdr3_length: 12; cdr3_nt: TGTGCCAGCAGCCTCAGCTCCTACGAGCAGTACTTC; cdr3_aa: CASSLSSYEQYF
clone_size: NA; d_call: NA; j_call: TRBJ1-5; v_call: TRBV6-1; cdr3_length: 15; cdr3_nt: TGTGCCAGCAGTGAAGTTGGGGCTCTGGCTCAGCCCCAGCATTTT; cdr3_aa: CASSEVGALAQPQHF
clone_size: NA; d_call: TRBD1; j_call: TRBJ2-5; v_call: TRBV7-8; cdr3_length: 15; cdr3_nt: TGTGCCAGCAGCACCTCGCAGGGGGCGGGGGAGACCCAGTACTTC; cdr3_aa: CASSTSQGAGETQYF
clone_size: few; d_call: NA; j_call: TRBJ1-5; v_call: TRBV20-1; cdr3_length: 14; cdr3_nt: TGCAGTGCTAGTCGGGTTAATAGCAATCAGCCCCAGCATTTT; cdr3_aa: CSASRVNSNQPQHF
clone_size: NA; d_call: TRBD2; j_call: TRBJ2-3; v_call: TRBV2; cdr3_length: 16; cdr3_nt: TGTGCCAGCAGTGTCCGACTAGCGGGAGTAACAGATACGCAGTATTTT; cdr3_aa: CASSVRLAGVTDTQYF
clone_size: NA; d_call: TRBD2; j_call: TRBJ2-3; v_call: TRBV7-9; cdr3_length: 17; cdr3_nt: TGTGCCAGCAGCTTTTGGACTAGCGGGAGGGGGACAGATACGCAGTATTTT; cdr3_aa: CASSFWTSGRGTDTQYF
clone_size: NA; d_call: TRBD2; j_call: TRBJ2-2; v_call: TRBV19; cdr3_length: 17; cdr3_nt: TGTGCCAGTAGTCTGGGACTAGCGGGAGGGCAAGACGGGGAGCTGTTTTTT; cdr3_aa: CASSLGLAGGQDGELFF
clone_size: NA; d_call: NA; j_call: TRBJ1-2; v_call: TRBV6-2/TRBV6-3; cdr3_length: 11; cdr3_nt: TGTGCCAGCAGCCTTTCCGATGGCTACACCTTC; cdr3_aa: CASSLSDGYTF
clone_size: once; d_call: TRBD1; j_call: TRBJ2-2; v_call: TRBV4-2; cdr3_length: 16; cdr3_nt: TGTGCCAGCAGCCAACGGGGACAGACGAACACCGGGGAGCTGTTTTTT; cdr3_aa: CASSQRGQTNTGELFF
clone_size: NA; d_call: NA; j_call: TRBJ2-1; v_call: TRBV2; cdr3_length: 10; cdr3_nt: TGTGCCGGCGGGGTGGGTGAGCAGTTCTTC; cdr3_aa: CAGGVGEQFF
clone_size: NA; d_call: NA; j_call: TRBJ2-1; v_call: TRBV4-3; cdr3_length: 15; cdr3_nt: TGCGCCAGCAGCCAAGACAGGGGTTCGGGCAATGAGCAGTTCTTC; cdr3_aa: CASSQDRGSGNEQFF
clone_size: once; d_call: NA; j_call: TRBJ1-2; v_call: TRBV18; cdr3_length: 15; cdr3_nt: TGTGCCAGCTCACCACCCTCGGGAAACCTCTATGGCTACACCTTC; cdr3_aa: CASSPPSGNLYGYTF
clone_size: NA; d_call: TRBD1; j_call: TRBJ1-5; v_call: TRBV7-9; cdr3_length: 15; cdr3_nt: TGTGCCAGCAGCTTAGACAGGGGGGCGAATCAGCCCCAGCATTTT; cdr3_aa: CASSLDRGANQPQHF
clone_size: NA; d_call: NA; j_call: TRBJ1-1; v_call: TRBV5-4; cdr3_length: 14; cdr3_nt: TGTGCCAGCAGCTTGGGGGGAGGGGGCACTGAAGCTTTCTTT; cdr3_aa: CASSLGGGGTEAFF
clone_size: NA; d_call: TRBD2; j_call: TRBJ2-5; v_call: TRBV18; cdr3_length: 17; cdr3_nt: TGTGCCAGCTCACCAGGAGGGGGGAGCGGGGGATCCAAGACCCAGTACTTC; cdr3_aa: CASSPGGGSGGSKTQYF
clone_size: once; d_call: TRBD2; j_call: TRBJ2-3; v_call: TRBV7-6; cdr3_length: 16; cdr3_nt: TGTGCCAGCAGCCCCACTAGCGGGAGGGCCCCAGATACGCAGTATTTT; cdr3_aa: CASSPTSGRAPDTQYF
clone_size: once; d_call: NA; j_call: TRBJ1-4; v_call: TRBV2; cdr3_length: 14; cdr3_nt: TGTGCCAGCAGTTTGGACATGGCAAATGAAAAACTGTTTTTT; cdr3_aa: CASSLDMANEKLFF
clone_size: NA; d_call: NA; j_call: TRBJ1-2; v_call: TRBV12-3/TRBV12-4; cdr3_length: 13; cdr3_nt: TGTGCCAGCAGTTCGGACAGTCACTATGGCTACACCTTC; cdr3_aa: CASSSDSHYGYTF
clone_size: NA; d_call: TRBD2; j_call: TRBJ2-3; v_call: TRBV19; cdr3_length: 13; cdr3_nt: TGTGCCAGTAGTATCCGGGGGGGAGATACGCAGTATTTT; cdr3_aa: CASSIRGGDTQYF
clone_size: NA; d_call: TRBD1; j_call: TRBJ2-5; v_call: TRBV5-1; cdr3_length: 14; cdr3_nt: TGCGCCAGCAGCCGGGACAGTTCTCAAGAGACCCAGTACTTC; cdr3_aa: CASSRDSSQETQYF
clone_size: NA; d_call: NA; j_call: TRBJ1-3; v_call: TRBV10-3; cdr3_length: 14; cdr3_nt: TGTGCCATCAGTGAAGTGGCAGTCGGAAACACCATATATTTT; cdr3_aa: CAISEVAVGNTIYF
clone_size: NA; d_call: NA; j_call: TRBJ2-7; v_call: TRBV6-2/TRBV6-3; cdr3_length: 16; cdr3_nt: TGTGCCAGCAGTTACTCGCTCGGGAGTTTCTCCTACGAGCAGTACTTC; cdr3_aa: CASSYSLGSFSYEQYF
clone_size: NA; d_call: NA; j_call: TRBJ1-3; v_call: TRBV30; cdr3_length: 15; cdr3_nt: TGTGCCTGGAGTACCGGGTCGTCGGCTGGAAACACCATATATTTT; cdr3_aa: CAWSTGSSAGNTIYF
clone_size: NA; d_call: NA; j_call: TRBJ2-7; v_call: TRBV10-3; cdr3_length: 15; cdr3_nt: TGTGCCATCAGAGAAGCGGCGGGCCCTCCTTACGAGCAGTACTTC; cdr3_aa: CAIREAAGPPYEQYF
clone_size: few; d_call: TRBD1; j_call: TRBJ1-2; v_call: TRBV10-3; cdr3_length: 14; cdr3_nt: TGTGCCATCAACCTTGGGACAGGGATCAATGGCTACACCTTC; cdr3_aa: CAINLGTGINGYTF
clone_size: NA; d_call: TRBD2; j_call: TRBJ2-5; v_call: TRBV5-4; cdr3_length: 17; cdr3_nt: TGTGCCAGCAGCTTGGGACTAGCGGGGTTGGTACAAGAGACCCAGTACTTC; cdr3_aa: CASSLGLAGLVQETQYF
clone_size: once; d_call: TRBD2; j_call: TRBJ2-7; v_call: TRBV4-2; cdr3_length: 14; cdr3_nt: TGTGCCAGCAGCCCCCGGGGGGAAGTCACAGAGCAGTACTTC; cdr3_aa: CASSPRGEVTEQYF
clone_size: NA; d_call: TRBD2; j_call: TRBJ2-1; v_call: TRBV5-1; cdr3_length: 17; cdr3_nt: TGCGCCAGCAGCTTGGGGCCGACTAGCGGGACCTACAATGAGCAGTTCTTC; cdr3_aa: CASSLGPTSGTYNEQFF
clone_size: NA; d_call: NA; j_call: TRBJ2-3; v_call: TRBV2; cdr3_length: 13; cdr3_nt: TGTGCCAGGGAGAGCGGGAGCACAGATACGCAGTATTTT; cdr3_aa: CARESGSTDTQYF
clone_size: once; d_call: NA; j_call: TRBJ2-3; v_call: TRBV12-3/TRBV12-4; cdr3_length: 11; cdr3_nt: TGTGCCAGCAGCCAAAAAGATACGCAGTATTTT; cdr3_aa: CASSQKDTQYF
clone_size: once; d_call: TRBD1; j_call: TRBJ2-7; v_call: TRBV25-1; cdr3_length: 13; cdr3_nt: TGTGCCAGCAGCCTGACAGGGGTCAACGAGCAGTACTTC; cdr3_aa: CASSLTGVNEQYF
clone_size: NA; d_call: TRBD1; j_call: TRBJ1-5; v_call: TRBV7-9; cdr3_length: 16; cdr3_nt: TGTGCCAGCAGCTTTACAGGGGTGGGGTTCAATCAGCCCCAGCATTTT; cdr3_aa: CASSFTGVGFNQPQHF
clone_size: NA; d_call: TRBD1; j_call: TRBJ1-5; v_call: TRBV27; cdr3_length: 12; cdr3_nt: TGTGCCAGCAGCTTGACAGGGCAGCCCCAGCATTTT; cdr3_aa: CASSLTGQPQHF
clone_size: NA; d_call: NA; j_call: TRBJ1-4; v_call: TRBV5-4; cdr3_length: 13; cdr3_nt: TGTGCCAGCAGGCGTACAGGGACAGAAAAACTGTTTTTT; cdr3_aa: CASRRTGTEKLFF